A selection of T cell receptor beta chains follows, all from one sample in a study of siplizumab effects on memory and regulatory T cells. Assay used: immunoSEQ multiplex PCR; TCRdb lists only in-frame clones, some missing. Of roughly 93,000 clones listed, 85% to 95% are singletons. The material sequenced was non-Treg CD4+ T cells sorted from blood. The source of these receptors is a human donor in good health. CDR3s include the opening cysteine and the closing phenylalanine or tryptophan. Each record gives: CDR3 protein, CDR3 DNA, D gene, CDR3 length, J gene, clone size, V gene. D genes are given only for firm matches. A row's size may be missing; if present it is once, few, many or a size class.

CDR3aa: CSVPKDRGGGYTF
CDR3nt: TGCAGCGTACCGAAGGACAGGGGCGGGGGCTACACCTTC
d_gene: TRBD1
len: 13
j_gene: TRBJ1-2
abundance: NA
v_gene: TRBV29-1

CDR3aa: CASSSRKRGAYNEQFF
CDR3nt: TGTGCCAGCAGCTCACGGAAGCGGGGGGCATACAATGAGCAGTTCTTC
d_gene: TRBD2
len: 16
j_gene: TRBJ2-1
abundance: NA
v_gene: TRBV7-3

CDR3aa: CAWTGPPNMNTEAFF
CDR3nt: TGTGCCTGGACTGGACCCCCTAATATGAACACTGAAGCTTTCTTT
d_gene: NA
len: 15
j_gene: TRBJ1-1
abundance: NA
v_gene: TRBV30

CDR3aa: CASSALPADGETQYF
CDR3nt: TGTGCCAGCAGCGCCCTCCCGGCAGACGGGGAGACCCAGTACTTC
d_gene: NA
len: 15
j_gene: TRBJ2-5
abundance: NA
v_gene: TRBV21-1

CDR3aa: CASSFGGSGANVLTF
CDR3nt: TGTGCCAGCAGCTTTGGGGGCTCTGGGGCCAACGTCCTGACTTTC
d_gene: NA
len: 15
j_gene: TRBJ2-6
abundance: NA
v_gene: TRBV5-6

CDR3aa: CASSNTGTANNEQFF
CDR3nt: TGTGCCAGCAGCAATACCGGGACGGCTAACAATGAGCAGTTCTTC
d_gene: NA
len: 15
j_gene: TRBJ2-1
abundance: NA
v_gene: TRBV11-2

CDR3aa: CASSFGQAGQPQHF
CDR3nt: TGCGCCAGCAGCTTCGGGCAGGCAGGTCAGCCCCAGCATTTT
d_gene: NA
len: 14
j_gene: TRBJ1-5
abundance: NA
v_gene: TRBV5-1

CDR3aa: CASSDSSGLAEGGELFF
CDR3nt: TGTGCCAGCAGTGACTCATCGGGACTAGCGGAAGGCGGGGAGCTGTTTTTT
d_gene: TRBD2
len: 17
j_gene: TRBJ2-2
abundance: NA
v_gene: TRBV6-4

CDR3aa: CASRFDIDTQYF
CDR3nt: TGCGCCAGCCGGTTCGATATCGATACGCAGTATTTT
d_gene: NA
len: 12
j_gene: TRBJ2-3
abundance: NA
v_gene: TRBV5-1

CDR3aa: CASSPRRDGNQPQHF
CDR3nt: TGTGCCAGCAGTCCAAGAAGGGATGGCAATCAGCCCCAGCATTTT
d_gene: NA
len: 15
j_gene: TRBJ1-5
abundance: NA
v_gene: TRBV27

CDR3aa: CASSRKLGLGDTQYF
CDR3nt: TGTGCCAGCAGCCGCAAATTGGGCTTGGGAGATACGCAGTATTTT
d_gene: NA
len: 15
j_gene: TRBJ2-3
abundance: NA
v_gene: TRBV6-5

CDR3aa: CASSDSIRGNGYTF
CDR3nt: TGTGCCAGCAGTGACTCGATTCGGGGGAACGGCTACACCTTC
d_gene: NA
len: 14
j_gene: TRBJ1-2
abundance: once
v_gene: TRBV6-4

CDR3aa: CASSLIYRVGNQPQHF
CDR3nt: TGTGCCAGCAGTCTCATATACAGGGTCGGCAATCAGCCCCAGCATTTT
d_gene: NA
len: 16
j_gene: TRBJ1-5
abundance: NA
v_gene: TRBV28

CDR3aa: CASRDGTSRPYEQYF
CDR3nt: TGTGCCAGCAGGGACGGGACGTCCCGGCCCTACGAGCAGTACTTC
d_gene: NA
len: 15
j_gene: TRBJ2-7
abundance: NA
v_gene: TRBV6-5

CDR3aa: CASRPTGGSYNEQFF
CDR3nt: TGTGCCAGCAGGCCCACGGGGGGGTCCTACAATGAGCAGTTCTTC
d_gene: TRBD2
len: 15
j_gene: TRBJ2-1
abundance: NA
v_gene: TRBV6-1

CDR3aa: CASSYTSLYEQYF
CDR3nt: TGTGCCAGCAGTTACACATCCCTCTACGAGCAGTACTTC
d_gene: NA
len: 13
j_gene: TRBJ2-7
abundance: NA
v_gene: TRBV28

CDR3aa: CASSVVTSPNEQFF
CDR3nt: TGTGCCAGCAGCGTAGTGACTAGTCCCAATGAGCAGTTCTTC
d_gene: NA
len: 14
j_gene: TRBJ2-1
abundance: NA
v_gene: TRBV9

CDR3aa: CASSPQLAGGEQFF
CDR3nt: TGTGCCAGCAGTCCCCAACTAGCGGGAGGGGAGCAGTTCTTC
d_gene: TRBD2
len: 14
j_gene: TRBJ2-1
abundance: once
v_gene: TRBV27

CDR3aa: CASSETWGAEQFF
CDR3nt: TGCGCCAGCAGTGAGACTTGGGGTGCCGAGCAGTTCTTC
d_gene: NA
len: 13
j_gene: TRBJ2-1
abundance: NA
v_gene: TRBV10-2

CDR3aa: CASSQGISGKYNEQFF
CDR3nt: TGTGCCAGCAGCCAAGGTATTAGCGGGAAATACAATGAGCAGTTCTTC
d_gene: TRBD2
len: 16
j_gene: TRBJ2-1
abundance: NA
v_gene: TRBV14

CDR3aa: CASSFKVPGRRTPTDTQYF
CDR3nt: TGTGCCAGCAGTTTTAAGGTTCCGGGTCGGCGGACGCCCACAGATACGCAGTATTTT
d_gene: NA
len: 19
j_gene: TRBJ2-3
abundance: once
v_gene: TRBV28

CDR3aa: CASSYRGLREKLFF
CDR3nt: TGTGCCAGCAGTTACCGGGGGTTAAGAGAAAAACTGTTTTTT
d_gene: NA
len: 14
j_gene: TRBJ1-4
abundance: once
v_gene: TRBV6-6

CDR3aa: CASSSTRGVSYNEQFF
CDR3nt: TGTGCCAGCAGCTCGACCCGCGGTGTATCCTACAATGAGCAGTTCTTC
d_gene: NA
len: 16
j_gene: TRBJ2-1
abundance: NA
v_gene: TRBV7-3

CDR3aa: CASSNAGTGHRAKYEQYF
CDR3nt: TGTGCCAGTAGTAATGCAGGAACGGGACACCGGGCAAAATACGAGCAGTACTTC
d_gene: NA
len: 18
j_gene: TRBJ2-7
abundance: NA
v_gene: TRBV19

CDR3aa: CASSDPGQAYEQYF
CDR3nt: TGTGCCAGCAGCGACCCGGGACAGGCCTACGAGCAGTACTTC
d_gene: TRBD1
len: 14
j_gene: TRBJ2-7
abundance: NA
v_gene: TRBV5-4

CDR3aa: CASSSAGGFPYEQYF
CDR3nt: TGTGCCAGCAGTTCAGCGGGAGGGTTTCCCTACGAGCAGTACTTC
d_gene: TRBD2
len: 15
j_gene: TRBJ2-7
abundance: NA
v_gene: TRBV27

CDR3aa: CASSLVALADFSNEQFF
CDR3nt: TGTGCCAGCAGCTTGGTCGCATTGGCGGACTTCTCCAATGAGCAGTTCTTC
d_gene: NA
len: 17
j_gene: TRBJ2-1
abundance: once
v_gene: TRBV5-6

CDR3aa: CASGLGTSGSASYNEQFF
CDR3nt: TGTGCTAGTGGTTTGGGGACTAGCGGGAGTGCCTCCTACAATGAGCAGTTCTTC
d_gene: TRBD2
len: 18
j_gene: TRBJ2-1
abundance: NA
v_gene: TRBV12-5

CDR3aa: CASSVYRDRGETQYF
CDR3nt: TGTGCCAGCAGTGTTTATAGGGACAGGGGAGAGACCCAGTACTTC
d_gene: TRBD1
len: 15
j_gene: TRBJ2-5
abundance: NA
v_gene: TRBV9

CDR3aa: CAWVSRHTDTQYF
CDR3nt: TGTGCCTGGGTCAGCAGACACACAGATACGCAGTATTTT
d_gene: NA
len: 13
j_gene: TRBJ2-3
abundance: NA
v_gene: TRBV30

CDR3aa: CASSFTRNTIYF
CDR3nt: TGTGCCAGCAGCTTTACTAGGAACACCATATATTTT
d_gene: NA
len: 12
j_gene: TRBJ1-3
abundance: NA
v_gene: TRBV11-2

CDR3aa: CASSLGYGGRLENSPLHF
CDR3nt: TGTGCCAGCAGCTTGGGGTATGGGGGGCGCTTAGAAAATTCACCCCTCCACTTT
d_gene: NA
len: 18
j_gene: TRBJ1-6
abundance: NA
v_gene: TRBV5-7

CDR3aa: CASSGGQGGNEQFF
CDR3nt: TGTGCCAGCAGTGGAGGACAGGGGGGGAATGAGCAGTTCTTC
d_gene: TRBD1
len: 14
j_gene: TRBJ2-1
abundance: NA
v_gene: TRBV6-4

CDR3aa: CASSAGLAASGANVLTF
CDR3nt: TGCGCCAGCAGTGCCGGACTAGCGGCTTCTGGGGCCAACGTCCTGACTTTC
d_gene: TRBD2
len: 17
j_gene: TRBJ2-6
abundance: NA
v_gene: TRBV10-1

CDR3aa: CASSTSGARRNTEAFF
CDR3nt: TGCGCCAGCAGCACTTCGGGGGCGCGGAGGAACACTGAAGCTTTCTTT
d_gene: NA
len: 16
j_gene: TRBJ1-1
abundance: NA
v_gene: TRBV5-1

CDR3aa: CAWSLSTASGNTIYF
CDR3nt: TGTGCCTGGAGTCTTTCTACAGCCTCTGGAAACACCATATATTTT
d_gene: NA
len: 15
j_gene: TRBJ1-3
abundance: NA
v_gene: TRBV30

CDR3aa: CASSLFGSTDTQYF
CDR3nt: TGTGCCAGCAGCTTATTCGGGAGCACAGATACGCAGTATTTT
d_gene: NA
len: 14
j_gene: TRBJ2-3
abundance: NA
v_gene: TRBV7-3

CDR3aa: CASSSGRGYGYTF
CDR3nt: TGTGCCAGCAGCTCAGGGCGCGGCTATGGCTACACCTTC
d_gene: NA
len: 13
j_gene: TRBJ1-2
abundance: NA
v_gene: TRBV7-3

CDR3aa: CASRHPGVGTGELFF
CDR3nt: TGTGCCAGTAGACATCCAGGGGTCGGCACCGGGGAGCTGTTTTTT
d_gene: NA
len: 15
j_gene: TRBJ2-2
abundance: NA
v_gene: TRBV19

CDR3aa: CASSQGDGSSYEQYF
CDR3nt: TGTGCCAGCAGCCAAGGGGACGGTAGCTCCTACGAGCAGTACTTC
d_gene: NA
len: 15
j_gene: TRBJ2-7
abundance: NA
v_gene: TRBV4-2

CDR3aa: CASSPTTTRTYEQYF
CDR3nt: TGCGCCAGCAGCCCAACAACAACTAGAACCTACGAGCAGTACTTC
d_gene: NA
len: 15
j_gene: TRBJ2-7
abundance: NA
v_gene: TRBV4-1

CDR3aa: CASSPPTQETQYF
CDR3nt: TGTGCCAGCTCACCACCGACACAAGAGACCCAGTACTTC
d_gene: NA
len: 13
j_gene: TRBJ2-5
abundance: NA
v_gene: TRBV18

CDR3aa: CASSPEAYEQYF
CDR3nt: TGTGCCAGCTCACCAGAAGCCTACGAGCAGTACTTC
d_gene: NA
len: 12
j_gene: TRBJ2-7
abundance: NA
v_gene: TRBV18